This entry is about one TCR beta chain. The antigen is undetermined. The repertoire was sequenced with immunoSEQ multiplex PCR; TCRdb's copy has only in-frame clones and lacks some. The sample contains under 200,000 clones, around 94% of which appear only once. There are 16 residues in the CDR3. V lost 0 bases and J lost 5; bases outside the gene matches: 8. The germline V gene has CDR1 LGHNA and CDR2 YSLEER. This sample is drawn from a study of T cell responses to AZD1222 COVID-19 vaccine. Study-wide results and caveats: CD4 TCRs linked to vaccination spanned spike, dominating at 160-218 and 743-854. The donors showed a predominance of white British ancestry and of females, with possible underestimation of clonal diversity. Elevations in Spike-specific TCR breadth and depth followed administration of two AZD1222 doses. Every sample of the repertoires postdated the peak T cell response.

This clonotype was sampled from an adult who received the MenACWY meningococcal vaccine as a control. Source: peripheral blood, taken 28 days after the second dose of the MenACWY control vaccine. The chain uses TRBV4-3 and TRBJ1-2, with 8 nucleotides matching TRBD1. DNA for the CDR3: TGCGCCAGCAGCCAAGATCTTTGGGGACAGGCGTATGGCTACACCTTC. This encodes CASSQDLWGQAYGYTF.